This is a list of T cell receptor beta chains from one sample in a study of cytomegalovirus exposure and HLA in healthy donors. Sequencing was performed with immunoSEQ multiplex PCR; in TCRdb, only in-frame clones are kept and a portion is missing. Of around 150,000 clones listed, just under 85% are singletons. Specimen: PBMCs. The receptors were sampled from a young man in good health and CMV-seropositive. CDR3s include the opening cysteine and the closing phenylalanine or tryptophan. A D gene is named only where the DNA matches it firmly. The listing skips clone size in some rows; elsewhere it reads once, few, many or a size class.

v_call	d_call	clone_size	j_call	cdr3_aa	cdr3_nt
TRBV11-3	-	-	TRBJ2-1	CASSLGGRGLFF	TGTGCCAGCAGCTTAGGGGGCAGGGGTCTGTTCTTC
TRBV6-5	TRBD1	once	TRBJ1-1	CASSYSQGLTEAFF	TGTGCCAGCAGTTACTCACAGGGGCTTACTGAAGCTTTCTTT
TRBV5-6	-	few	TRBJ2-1	CASNGLGAGSLGEQFF	TGTGCCAGCAACGGCCTAGGGGCGGGGTCTCTCGGTGAGCAGTTCTTC
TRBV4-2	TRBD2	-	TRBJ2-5	CASSQADSGGEEETQYF	TGTGCCAGCAGCCAGGCGGATAGCGGGGGGGAAGAAGAGACCCAGTACTTC
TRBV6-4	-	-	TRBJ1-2	CASRVSGERIYGYTF	TGTGCCAGCAGGGTTTCGGGGGAGAGGATTTATGGCTACACCTTC
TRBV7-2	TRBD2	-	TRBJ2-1	CASSFSRLAGEGSYNEQFF	TGTGCCAGCAGCTTTTCTCGACTAGCGGGGGAGGGCTCCTACAATGAGCAGTTCTTC
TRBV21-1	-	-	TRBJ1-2	CASSVRDRVNYGYTF	TGTGCCAGCAGCGTCCGGGACAGAGTTAACTATGGCTACACCTTC
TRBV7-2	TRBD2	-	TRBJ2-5	CASSLRLAGSETQYF	TGTGCCAGCAGCTTAAGGCTAGCGGGGAGTGAGACCCAGTACTTC
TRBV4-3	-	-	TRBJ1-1	CASSPAGEWNTEAFF	TGCGCCAGCAGCCCGGCAGGGGAATGGAACACTGAAGCTTTCTTT
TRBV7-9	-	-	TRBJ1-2	CASSLGGRTLYGYTF	TGTGCCAGCAGCTTAGGAGGCAGAACCCTCTATGGCTACACCTTC
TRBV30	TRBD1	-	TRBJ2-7	CAWSVGTGAYEQYF	TGTGCCTGGAGTGTAGGGACAGGGGCGTACGAGCAGTACTTC
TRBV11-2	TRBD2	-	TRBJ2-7	CASSTRGSGGTYSYEQYF	TGTGCCAGCAGCACCCGGGGTAGCGGGGGGACCTACTCCTACGAGCAGTACTTC
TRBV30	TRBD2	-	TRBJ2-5	CAWGGLAGGAETQYF	TGTGCCTGGGGTGGGCTAGCGGGGGGGGCGGAGACCCAGTACTTC
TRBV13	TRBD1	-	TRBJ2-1	CASSQTGVPYNEQFF	TGTGCCAGCAGCCAAACAGGGGTTCCCTACAATGAGCAGTTCTTC
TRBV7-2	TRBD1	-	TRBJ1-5	CASSFTGAPSNQPQHF	TGTGCCAGCAGCTTTACAGGGGCCCCTAGCAATCAGCCCCAGCATTTT
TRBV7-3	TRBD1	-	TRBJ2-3	CASRGDSGRDTQYF	TGTGCCAGCAGGGGGGACAGCGGTAGAGATACGCAGTATTTT
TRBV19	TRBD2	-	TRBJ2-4	CASSINSGGAWNIQYF	TGTGCCAGTAGTATTAATAGCGGGGGGGCCTGGAACATTCAGTACTTC
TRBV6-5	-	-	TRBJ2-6	CASSYGLGGTNVLTF	TGTGCCAGCAGTTACGGGTTGGGGGGTACCAACGTCCTGACTTTC
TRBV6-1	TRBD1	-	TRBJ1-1	CASSERGQGTEAFF	TGTGCCAGCAGTGAACGGGGACAGGGGACTGAAGCTTTCTTT
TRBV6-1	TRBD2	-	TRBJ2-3	CASSSGRDVTDTQYF	TGTGCCAGCAGTTCAGGGAGGGACGTTACAGATACGCAGTATTTT
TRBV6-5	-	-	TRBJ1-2	CASSYGRGYGYTF	TGTGCCAGCAGTTACGGCAGGGGCTATGGCTACACCTTC
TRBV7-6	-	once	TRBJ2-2	CASSRLGSTGELFF	TGTGCCAGCAGTCGCCTAGGTAGCACCGGGGAGCTGTTTTTT
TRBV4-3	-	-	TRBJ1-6	CASSHLDENSPLHF	TGCGCCAGCAGCCACCTAGATGAGAATTCACCCCTCCACTTT
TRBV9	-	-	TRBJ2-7	CASSVADASEQYF	TGTGCCAGCAGCGTAGCCGATGCGAGCGAGCAGTACTTC
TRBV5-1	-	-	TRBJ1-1	CASSLEQFVGAYTEAFF	TGCGCCAGCAGCTTGGAACAGTTTGTGGGGGCCTACACTGAAGCTTTCTTT
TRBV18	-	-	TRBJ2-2	CASSPLARTGELFF	TGTGCCAGCTCACCACTAGCCCGCACTGGGGAGCTGTTTTTT
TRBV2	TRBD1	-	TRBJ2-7	CASSEAQAGGRYEQYF	TGTGCCAGCAGTGAAGCCCAGGCAGGGGGCCGATACGAGCAGTACTTC
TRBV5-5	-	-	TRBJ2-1	CASTYRGGYNEQFF	TGTGCCAGCACCTACAGGGGGGGCTACAATGAGCAGTTCTTC
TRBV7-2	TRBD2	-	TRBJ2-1	CASSLTGGPWEQFF	TGTGCCAGCAGCTTAACGGGGGGGCCCTGGGAGCAGTTCTTC
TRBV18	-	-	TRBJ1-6	CASSPPGVNSPLHF	TGTGCCAGCTCACCCCCAGGGGTCAATTCACCCCTCCACTTT
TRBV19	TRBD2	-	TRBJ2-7	CASSSLAGGPYEQYF	TGTGCCAGTAGTTCCTTAGCGGGGGGGCCCTACGAGCAGTACTTC
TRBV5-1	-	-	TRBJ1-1	CASSFGGDTEAFF	TGCGCCAGCAGCTTTGGGGGCGACACTGAAGCTTTCTTT
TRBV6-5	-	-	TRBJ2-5	CASSQKETQYF	TGTGCCAGCAGTCAAAAAGAGACCCAGTACTTC
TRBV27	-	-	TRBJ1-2	CASWGLNGYTF	TGTGCCAGCTGGGGGCTAAATGGCTACACCTTC
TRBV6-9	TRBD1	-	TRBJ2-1	CAISRSGTGGREQFF	TGTGCCATTTCACGATCCGGGACAGGGGGCAGGGAGCAGTTCTTC
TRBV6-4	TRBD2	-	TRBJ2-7	CASSLLGSGVSPTYEQYF	TGTGCCAGCAGTCTTCTCGGTAGCGGGGTTTCCCCAACCTACGAGCAGTACTTC